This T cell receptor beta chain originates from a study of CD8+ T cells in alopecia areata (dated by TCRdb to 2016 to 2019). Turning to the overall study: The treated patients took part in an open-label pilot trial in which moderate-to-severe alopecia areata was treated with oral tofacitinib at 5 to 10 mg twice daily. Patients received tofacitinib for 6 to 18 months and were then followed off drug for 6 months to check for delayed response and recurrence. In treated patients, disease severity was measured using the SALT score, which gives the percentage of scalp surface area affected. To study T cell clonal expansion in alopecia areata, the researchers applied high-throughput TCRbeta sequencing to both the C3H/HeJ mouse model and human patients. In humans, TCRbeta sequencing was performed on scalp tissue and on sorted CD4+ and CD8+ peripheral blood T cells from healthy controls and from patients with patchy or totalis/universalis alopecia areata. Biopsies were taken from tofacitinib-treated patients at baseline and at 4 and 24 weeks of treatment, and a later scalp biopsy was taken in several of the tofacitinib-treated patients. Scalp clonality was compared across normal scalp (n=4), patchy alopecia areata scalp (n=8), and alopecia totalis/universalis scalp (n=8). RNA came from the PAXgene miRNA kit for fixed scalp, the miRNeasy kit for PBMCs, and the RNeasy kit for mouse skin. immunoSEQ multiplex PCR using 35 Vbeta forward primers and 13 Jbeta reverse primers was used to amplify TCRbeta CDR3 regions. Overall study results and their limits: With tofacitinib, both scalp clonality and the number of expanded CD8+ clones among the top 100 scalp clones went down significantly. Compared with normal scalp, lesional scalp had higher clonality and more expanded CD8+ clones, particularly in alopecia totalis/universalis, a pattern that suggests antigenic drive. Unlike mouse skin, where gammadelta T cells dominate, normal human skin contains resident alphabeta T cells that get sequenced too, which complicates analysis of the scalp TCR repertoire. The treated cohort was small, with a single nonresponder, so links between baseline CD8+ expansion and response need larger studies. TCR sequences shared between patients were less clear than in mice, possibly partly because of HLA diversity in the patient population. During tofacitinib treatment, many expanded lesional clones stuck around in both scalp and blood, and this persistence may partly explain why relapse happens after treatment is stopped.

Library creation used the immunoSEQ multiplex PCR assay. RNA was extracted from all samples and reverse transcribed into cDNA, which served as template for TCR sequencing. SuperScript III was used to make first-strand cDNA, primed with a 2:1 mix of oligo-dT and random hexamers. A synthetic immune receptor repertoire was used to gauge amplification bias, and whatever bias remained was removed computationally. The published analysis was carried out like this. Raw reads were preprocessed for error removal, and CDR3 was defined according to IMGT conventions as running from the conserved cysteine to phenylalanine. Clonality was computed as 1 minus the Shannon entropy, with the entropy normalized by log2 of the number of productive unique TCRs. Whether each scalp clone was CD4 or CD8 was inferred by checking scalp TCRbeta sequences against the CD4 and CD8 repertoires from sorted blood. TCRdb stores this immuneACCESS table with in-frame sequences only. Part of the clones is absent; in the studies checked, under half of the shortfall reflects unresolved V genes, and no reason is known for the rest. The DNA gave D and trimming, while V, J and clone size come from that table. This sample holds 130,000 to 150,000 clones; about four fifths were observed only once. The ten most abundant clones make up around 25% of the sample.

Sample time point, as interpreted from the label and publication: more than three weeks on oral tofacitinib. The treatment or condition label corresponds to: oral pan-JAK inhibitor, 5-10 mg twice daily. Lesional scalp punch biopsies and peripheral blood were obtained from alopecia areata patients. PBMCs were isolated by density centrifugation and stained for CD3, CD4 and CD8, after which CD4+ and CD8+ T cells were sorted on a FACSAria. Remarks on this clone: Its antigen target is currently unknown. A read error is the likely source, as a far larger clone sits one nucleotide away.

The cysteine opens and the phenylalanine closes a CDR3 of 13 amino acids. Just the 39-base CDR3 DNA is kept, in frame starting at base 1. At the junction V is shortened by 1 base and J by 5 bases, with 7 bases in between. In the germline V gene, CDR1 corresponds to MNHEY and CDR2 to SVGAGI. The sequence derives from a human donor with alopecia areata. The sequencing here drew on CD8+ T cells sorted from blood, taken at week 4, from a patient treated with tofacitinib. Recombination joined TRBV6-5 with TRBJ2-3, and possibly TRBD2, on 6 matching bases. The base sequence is TGTGCCAGCAGTTACTGCGGGGAAGATACGCAGTATTTT. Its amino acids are CASSYCGEDTQYF.